One sample yielded the 17 T cell receptor beta chains listed below, sequenced in a study of blood T cell repertoires in COVID-19. Sequenced by immunoSEQ multiplex PCR; TCRdb stores in-frame clones only, minus some. The sample lists some 120,000 clones; roughly 88% were seen once. The sample was peripheral blood. The receptors here all came from a man aged 50-59 years with acute or convalescent COVID-19.

The chain joins TRBV7-9 to TRBJ2-7, with a weak D call TRBD1 (6 bases). Trimming removed 4 bases from V and 1 base from J, with 14 bases in between. This CDR3 has 15 amino acids. CDR1 and CDR2 (germline): SEHNR, FQNEAQ (reference sequence). In DNA form, the CDR3 reads TGTGCCAGCAGCTCCCAATCCGGACAGTCCTACGAGCAGTACTTC. It specifies CASSSQSGQSYEQYF.

The sample holds one count of this clone. The chain joins TRBV4-2 to TRBJ1-3, with D possibly matching TRBD1 (5 bases). CDR1 and CDR2 from the germline V gene are LGHNA and YNFKEQ. The length of the CDR3 is 16 residues. V shed 3 bases and J shed 3 bases, with 15 bases lying between them. In DNA form, the CDR3 reads TGTGCCAGCAGCCAGGGGCCCGGCGACGGTGGAAACACCATATATTTT. This codes for CASSQGPGDGGNTIYF.

This clone was detected a few times. The rearrangement links TRBV2 to TRBJ2-3; the match to TRBD1 covers 8 bases. V shed 4 bases, J shed 0 bases, and the junction held 0 bases outside the gene matches. The CDR3 is made up of 14 amino acids. Germline lookup yields CDR1 SNHLY and CDR2 FYNNEI. CDR3 sequence: CASSGTGSTDTQYF. In DNA form, the CDR3 reads TGTGCCAGCAGTGGGACAGGGAGCACAGATACGCAGTATTTT.

The chain joins TRBV3-1 (or the pseudogene TRBV3-2) to TRBJ2-1; TRBD2 is a possible D gene (7 bases). The V and J ends lost 2 bases and 10 bases respectively, with 12 bases between them. The CDR3 contains 13 residues. From germline, CDR1 is LGHDT and CDR2 YNNKEL (reference sequence). The CDR3 is CASSQIRGAEQFF. Written as DNA, the CDR3 is TGTGCCAGCAGCCAAATTCGGGGGGCAGAGCAGTTCTTC.

This clone has a single count. The rearrangement links TRBV5-1 to TRBJ1-2, with D hard to call. The germline CDR1 and CDR2 sequences are SGHRS and YFSETQ. This CDR3 comprises 13 residues. Trimming left V 0 bases short and J 2 bases short, with 5 bases between. The CDR3 coding sequence is TGCGCCAGCAGCTTGGAGCGGAACTATGGCTACACCTTC. It codes for CASSLERNYGYTF.

The V gene is TRBV2, the J gene TRBJ1-2, with 9 bases matching TRBD1. The CDR3 consists of 14 residues. Germline V gene data show CDR1 as SNHLY and CDR2 as FYNNEI. J lost 4 bases, V lost 6 bases, and 6 bases had no gene match. The CDR3 coding sequence is TGTGCCAGCAGCCAGACAGGGGGGACCTATGGCTACACCTTC. Its protein product is CASSQTGGTYGYTF.

This clone occurred once. V and J are TRBV7-2 and TRBJ2-1; D remains ambiguous. The V and J ends lost 3 bases and 0 bases respectively, with 9 bases between them. Per germline, CDR1 SGHTA and CDR2 FQGNSA. The CDR3 is made up of 15 amino acids. CDR3 nucleotides: TGTGCCAGCAGCTTCGCACACCGCTCCTACAATGAGCAGTTCTTC. This encodes CASSFAHRSYNEQFF.

The chain uses TRBV18 and TRBJ1-1; weak D call: TRBD1 (5 bases). Germline CDR1 and CDR2: KGHSH and LQKENI. The CDR3 is 13 amino acids. With 2 bases removed from V and 1 base from J, the gap between germline ends came to 5 bases. In DNA, the CDR3 is TGTGCCAGCTCACCAGGGGCGAACACTGAAGCTTTCTTT. This translates into CASSPGANTEAFF.

The V gene is TRBV30, the J gene TRBJ1-1; D is ambiguous. Trimming removed 6 bases at V and 6 bases at J, with 26 bases between. Germline V CDR1 and CDR2: GTSNPN, SVGIG (reference sequence). This CDR3 comprises 16 residues. In DNA form, the CDR3 reads TGTGCCTGCCAACAGTACGATCCCATCGGGAGTGCTGAAGCTTTCTTT. Translation gives CACQQYDPIGSAEAFF. Full variable domain (rest looked up from reference TRBV30 and TRBJ1-1): SQTIHQWPATLVQPVGSPLSLECTVEGTSNPNLYWYRQAAGRGLQLLFYSVGIGQISSEVPQNLSASRPQDRQFILSSKKLLLSDSGFYLCACQQYDPIGSAEAFFGQGTRLTVV.

On this clone: At one end, the junction sequence differs from germline, possibly due to a read error. The genes are TRBV2 and TRBJ1-1, with D possibly being TRBD1 (6 bases). CDR1 and CDR2 from the germline V gene are SNHLY and FYNNEI. This CDR3 comprises 14 residues. CDR3 DNA: TGTGCCAGCGGTGAGGGACAACTGAACACTGAAGCTTTCTTT. This gives the protein CASGEGQLNTEAFF.

The rearrangement uses TRBV6-6 and TRBJ2-5; TRBD2 is a possible D gene (5 bases). Germline assignment: CDR1 MNHNY and CDR2 SVGAGI (reference sequence). Trimming stripped 2 bases from V and 13 bases from J, with 17 bases between. The CDR3 runs 13 residues. CDR3 bases: TGTGCCAGCAGTTACCAGGAAAACGATGAGGGGTACTTC. As protein: CASSYQENDEGYF.

The chain employs TRBV27 and TRBJ1-1; 7 bases agree with TRBD1. This CDR3 is built from 16 residues. Germline CDR1 MNHEY, CDR2 SMNVEV (reference sequence). V gave up 4 bases and J gave up 0 bases; unmatched junction bases: 8. CDR3 in DNA: TGTGCCAGCAGTTCCCGGAAGGGGGCCTTGAACACTGAAGCTTTCTTT. Residues: CASSSRKGALNTEAFF.

This clone was observed a single time. The DNA of the CDR3 is TGTGCCAGCTCACCCTTCTTAGGGACAGGGGTCCACAATGAGCAGTTCTTC. This sequence encodes CASSPFLGTGVHNEQFF. This chain joins TRBV18 and TRBJ2-1, with 10 bases that match TRBD1. Per germline, CDR1 KGHSH and CDR2 LQKENI. CDR3 length: 17 amino acids. The junction had 10 bases not matched to a gene; V was cut back by 3 bases and J by 5 bases.

This rearrangement joins TRBV30 to TRBJ1-1; D might be TRBD1 (5 bases). Trimming removed 4 bases from V and 6 bases from J, with 12 bases in between. The CDR3 spans 12 residues. Germline CDR1 and CDR2: GTSNPN and SVGIG (reference sequence). In DNA form, the CDR3 reads TGTGCCTGGACCGGGGGAGAGGCTGAAGCTTTCTTT. It specifies CAWTGGEAEAFF.

This chain links TRBV24-1 with TRBJ2-1, with TRBD2 matching over 13 bases. The CDR3 is 18 residues long. Germline V gene lookup returns CDR1 KGHDR and CDR2 SFDVKD. V lost 5 bases, J lost 7 bases, and 13 bases stayed unmatched. CDR3 loop: CATSGPKGTSGNSNEQFF. The CDR3 bases are TGTGCCACCAGTGGACCGAAGGGGACTAGCGGGAATTCGAATGAGCAGTTCTTC.

This clone has only one observation. The J gene is TRBJ1-2, the V gene TRBV18, with D tentatively TRBD1 (5 bases). Trimming stripped 5 bases from V and 2 bases from J, with 15 bases between. Germline lookup yields CDR1 KGHSH and CDR2 LQKENI. The CDR3 runs to 15 residues. DNA of the CDR3: TGTGCCAGCTCAAGCGATCAGGGCGCAAACTATGGCTACACCTTC. It codes for CASSSDQGANYGYTF.

The genes are TRBV3-1 (or the pseudogene TRBV3-2) and TRBJ2-5; a weak D match, TRBD2 (5 bases). Trimming cost V 2 bases and J 1 base, with 8 bases left between them. The germline CDR1 and CDR2 sequences are LGHDT and YNNKEL (reference sequence). The CDR3 runs 14 residues. CDR3 sequence (DNA): TGTGCCAGCAGCCAACTCGGGATCCAAGAGACCCAGTACTTC. This sequence encodes CASSQLGIQETQYF.